The 28 T cell receptor beta chains in this list originate from one sample, sequenced in a study of early T cells in non-severe SARS-CoV-2 infection. TCRdb passed the 5' RACE reads through MiXCR, listing each CDR3 protein once. The table lists more than 45,000 distinct CDR3 sequences, roughly 13% of them singletons. The specimen sequenced was whole blood. These receptors came from an adult who was a healthcare worker with PCR-confirmed SARS-CoV-2 infection or an uninfected control (not recorded which).

Ten or more counts support this clonotype. The chain has TRBV24-1 and TRBJ2-3; D possibly corresponds to TRBD1 (6 bases). This CDR3 comprises 16 residues. V lost 3 bases and J 2 bases, leaving 14 bases between the germline ends. The germline CDR1 and CDR2 sequences are KGHDR and SFDVKD. The CDR3 sequence is CATSDPGALPTDTQYF. In DNA, the CDR3 is TGTGCCACCAGTGATCCAGGGGCCTTACCCACAGATACGCAGTATTTT.

Notes on this clonotype: A much larger clone differs by one base, so this may be a read error. This sequence joins TRBV10-3 and TRBJ1-1; 9 bases are a match to TRBD1. CDR1 and CDR2 (germline): ENHRY, SYGVKD. With 5 bases clipped from V and 1 base from J, the junction kept 2 bases outside the gene matches. The CDR3 has 14 amino acids. CDR3 nucleotides: TGTGCCATCAGTCCGGGACAGGGGAACACTGAAGCTTTCTTT. It yields the protein CAISPGQGNTEAFF.

The rearrangement uses TRBV5-1 and TRBJ2-3; D may be TRBD2 (5 bases). V gave up 0 bases and J gave up 4 bases, with 12 bases separating them. CDR1 and CDR2 (germline): SGHRS, YFSETQ. CDR3 size: 15 residues. This CDR3 reads CASSLGGLGPDTQYF. DNA for the CDR3: TGCGCCAGCAGCTTGGGCGGGTTGGGCCCAGATACGCAGTATTTT.

This clonotype was observed at least ten times. The rearrangement joins TRBV4-2 to TRBJ2-3; 7 bases fit TRBD2. Trimming took 3 bases from V and 2 from J; bases not matched to a gene: 5. The CDR3 is made up of 15 amino acids. Germline CDR1 is LGHNA and CDR2 is YNFKEQ. The CDR3 protein is CASSQDRLATDTQYF. DNA for the CDR3: TGTGCCAGCAGCCAGGATAGACTAGCCACAGATACGCAGTATTTT.

This clonotype was picked up a small number of times. This chain links TRBV20-1 with TRBJ2-7; D is possibly TRBD1 (5 bases). Germline lookup yields CDR1 DFQATT and CDR2 SNEGSKA (reference sequence). The CDR3 consists of 13 residues. V lost 6 bases, J lost 4 bases, and 16 bases lay in between. The CDR3 here is CSALRRVDYEQYF. The CDR3, as DNA: TGCAGTGCCCTACGCAGGGTAGATTACGAGCAGTACTTC.

This clonotype was seen many times. One end of the junction is discordant with germline, which a read error may explain. The J gene is TRBJ2-2, the V gene TRBV7-2; D unresolved. CDR3 length: 12 residues. From germline, CDR1 is SGHTA and CDR2 FQGNSA. CDR3 residues: CASSLNSGELFF. The CDR3 bases are TGTGCCAGCAGCTTAAACAGCGGGGAGCTGTTTTTT.

This chain connects TRBV27 to TRBJ2-7; TRBD2 matches at 8 bases. Germline V gives CDR1 MNHEY, CDR2 SMNVEV (reference sequence). CDR3 size: 14 residues. The V and J ends lost 6 bases and 0 bases, in that order; junction bases with no gene match: 4. The CDR3 DNA follows: TGTGCCAGCAGACTTAGCGGGGCCTCCTACGAGCAGTACTTC. This gives the protein CASRLSGASYEQYF.

This chain joins TRBV10-3 and TRBJ1-2, with 8 bases lining up with TRBD1. CDR1 and CDR2 (germline): ENHRY, SYGVKD. The junction had 5 bases not matched to a gene; V was cut back by 8 bases and J by 0 bases. This CDR3 is built from 14 residues. CDR3 DNA: TGTGCCATCGGGGACAGGAGGACTAACTATGGCTACACCTTC. It yields the protein CAIGDRRTNYGYTF.

The V gene is TRBV29-1, the J gene TRBJ2-1, with 7 bases that match TRBD1. CDR3 size: 12 residues. Trimming took 6 bases from V and 14 from J; bases not matched to a gene: 13. Per germline, CDR1 SQVTM and CDR2 ANQGSEA. CDR3 DNA: TGCAGCGTCCAATCGACCGACAGGGTAAAGTTCTTC. This codes for CSVQSTDRVKFF.

The chain combines TRBV12-3 or TRBV12-4 with TRBJ1-2, with unresolved D. V gave up 3 bases and J gave up 0 bases, with 8 bases separating them. This CDR3 comprises 14 residues. CDR3 amino acids: CASSLQPSNYGYTF. The CDR3 DNA is TGTGCCAGCAGTTTGCAGCCTTCTAACTATGGCTACACCTTC.

The chain carries TRBV12-3 or TRBV12-4 and TRBJ1-2; unclear D gene. This CDR3 region has 16 residues. V shed 3 bases and J shed 0 bases, with 14 bases lying between them. The CDR3 sequence: CASSFRTASTNYGYTF. CDR3 in DNA: TGTGCCAGCAGTTTCAGGACCGCGTCCACTAACTATGGCTACACCTTC.

This clonotype was observed at least ten times. The CDR3 nucleotides read TGTGCCAGCAGTTCAACTTTTTCCGGGACAGGCTACGAGCAGTACTTC. Its protein is CASSSTFSGTGYEQYF. J is TRBJ2-7 and V is TRBV6-6, with 8 positions matching TRBD1. CDR1 and CDR2 (germline): MNHNY, SVGAGI (reference sequence). The trim removed 4 bases at V and 3 bases at J, leaving 11 bases unmatched. The CDR3 contains 16 residues.

This clonotype was picked up many times. The chain employs TRBV7-3 and TRBJ2-3, with D possibly TRBD1 on 6 matching bases. CDR1 SGHTA and CDR2 FQGTGA come from the germline V gene. V was pared by 2 bases and J by 2 bases, with 14 bases between. The CDR3 is 16 residues long. CDR3 sequence (DNA): TGTGCCAGCAGCTTAGGTCAGGGGCTTTCCACAGATACGCAGTATTTT. It translates to CASSLGQGLSTDTQYF. The whole variable domain, filled in from reference TRBV7-3 and TRBJ2-3, reads GAGVSQTPSNKVTEKGKYVELRCDPISGHTALYWYRQSLGQGPEFLIYFQGTGAADDSGLPNDRFFAVRPEGSVSTLKIQRTERGDSAVYLCASSLGQGLSTDTQYFGPGTRLTVL.

This clonotype was detected ten times or more. The chain recombines TRBV7-6 with TRBJ2-3; 9 nucleotides match TRBD2. CDR1 is SGHVS, CDR2 FNYEAQ, per germline. V trimming: 2 bases; J trimming: 3 bases; junction bases outside the gene matches: 6. CDR3 length equals 16 residues. CDR3 region: CASSLRGLAGTDTQYF. The CDR3 DNA reads TGTGCCAGCAGCTTAAGGGGCCTAGCGGGGACAGATACGCAGTATTTT.

This clonotype was detected ten times or more. The chain combines TRBV4-1 with TRBJ2-5; 7 nucleotides align to TRBD1. V lost 3 bases and J lost 2; bases outside the gene matches: 3. Germline values: CDR1 MGHRA, CDR2 YSYEKL. There are 14 residues in the CDR3. Written as DNA, the CDR3 is TGCGCCAGCAGCCACCCGACAGGGCAAGAGACCCAGTACTTC. Its translation is CASSHPTGQETQYF.

This clonotype was recorded at least ten times. The rearrangement uses TRBV5-1 and TRBJ2-7, with no clear D. Germline V gene sequence: CDR1 SGHRS, CDR2 YFSETQ. V lost 2 bases, J lost 0 bases, and 6 bases lay in between. CDR3 size: 13 residues. The CDR3 spells CASSLRASYEQYF. In DNA form, the CDR3 reads TGCGCCAGCAGCTTAAGGGCCTCCTACGAGCAGTACTTC.

This chain joins TRBV6-1 and TRBJ2-6, with D possibly matching TRBD1 (6 bases). V lost 6 bases to trimming and J lost 0 bases, with 21 bases between them. This CDR3 region has 19 residues. Looked up from germline, CDR1 is MNHNS and CDR2 is SASEGT. The CDR3 coding sequence is TGTGCCAGCAGCCTACAGGGCTTAAGGGGATCCTCTGGGGCCAACGTCCTGACTTTC. It encodes CASSLQGLRGSSGANVLTF.

This clonotype has more than one count but fewer than ten. The rearrangement joins TRBV30 to TRBJ2-6; D might be TRBD2 (5 bases). The CDR3 length is 14 residues. Germline lookup yields CDR1 GTSNPN and CDR2 SVGIG (reference sequence). Trimming pared 1 base from V and 4 bases from J, leaving 8 bases between. The CDR3 region is CAWSDPGGANVLTF. The DNA for the CDR3 is TGTGCCTGGAGTGACCCGGGGGGGGCCAACGTCCTGACTTTC.

V gene TRBV7-9 combines with J gene TRBJ1-1; 7 bases line up with TRBD1. This CDR3 region has 14 residues. V trimming: 5 bases; J trimming: 5 bases; junction bases outside the gene matches: 8. Germline CDR1 SEHNR, CDR2 FQNEAQ (reference sequence). DNA for the CDR3: TGTGCCAGCAGCCCGAACAGGGGACTGACTGAAGCTTTCTTT. It codes for CASSPNRGLTEAFF.

This clonotype was seen ten or more times. V and J are TRBV7-9 and TRBJ2-7; TRBD1 might be the D (5 bases). Germline V gene sequence: CDR1 SEHNR, CDR2 FQNEAQ (reference sequence). This CDR3 has 12 amino acids. V was trimmed by 2 bases and J by 4 bases, leaving 6 bases between them. The CDR3 DNA reads as TGTGCCAGCAGCTTAAGGACATACGAGCAGTACTTC. Encoded protein: CASSLRTYEQYF.

This clonotype was seen repeatedly, ten times or more. V is TRBV19 and J is TRBJ2-7, with 7 bases lining up with TRBD1. V was pared by 5 bases and J by 5 bases, with 9 bases of the junction left unmatched. The CDR3 loop spans 14 amino acids. Germline loops: CDR1 LNHDA, CDR2 SQIVND (reference sequence). The chain's CDR3 is CASSFRDSRDEQYF. As DNA, the CDR3 is TGTGCCAGTAGTTTCCGGGACAGCCGGGACGAGCAGTACTTC.

The V and J genes are TRBV3-1 and TRBJ1-1; a possible D gene is TRBD1 (5 bases). The CDR3 extends over 14 amino acids. V was clipped by 2 bases and J by 4 bases, with 11 bases between them. Germline loops: CDR1 LGHDT, CDR2 YNNKEL (reference sequence). CDR3 coding DNA: TGTGCCAGCAGCCAACTCGGGGGTGGCACTGAAGCTTTCTTT. Amino acid sequence: CASSQLGGGTEAFF.

In this sample, this clonotype turned up many times. The DNA of the CDR3 is TGTGCCAGCAGTCCCGCGGGCGGGTACTACGAGCAGTACTTC. Its protein product is CASSPAGGYYEQYF. The chain uses TRBV12-3 or TRBV12-4 and TRBJ2-7, with D possibly matching TRBD2 (5 bases). V dropped 5 bases and J dropped 3 bases, with 14 bases sitting between them. This CDR3 is built from 14 residues.

This clonotype was detected ten times or more. The chain uses TRBV11-2 and TRBJ2-7, with D perhaps TRBD1 (5 bases). Per the germline V gene, CDR1 is SGHAT and CDR2 is FQNNGV. The V end lost 4 bases, the J end lost 0 bases, and 10 bases lay between the germline ends. The CDR3 is 14 amino acids. CDR3 protein: CASSSTVNSYEQYF. In DNA, the CDR3 is TGTGCCAGCAGCTCGACAGTGAACTCCTACGAGCAGTACTTC.

This clonotype appeared many times. This chain uses TRBV7-8 with TRBJ2-2; the match to TRBD2 covers 7 bases. The trim removed 3 bases at V and 1 base at J, leaving 5 bases unmatched. Germline V lookup: CDR1 SGHVS, CDR2 FQNEAQ. The CDR3 extends over 16 amino acids. CDR3 region: CASSFTSARNTGELFF. The CDR3 DNA reads as TGTGCCAGCAGCTTCACTAGCGCAAGGAACACCGGGGAGCTGTTTTTT.

Many counts were recorded for this clonotype. The chain combines TRBV15 with TRBJ1-6; D ambiguous. The CDR3 is 14 amino acids. The germline V and J ends were trimmed by 5 bases and 10 bases, with 15 bases remaining between them. Per germline, CDR1 LNHNV and CDR2 YYDKDF (reference sequence). The CDR3 DNA reads as TGTGCCACCAGCCTATCTGGGGAAGGGTCACCCCTCCACTTT. Translating it yields CATSLSGEGSPLHF.

This clonotype was picked up many times. This rearrangement joins TRBV7-8 to TRBJ1-6; 9 bases fit TRBD1. CDR3 length equals 19 residues. Germline-derived CDR1 and CDR2 are SGHVS and FQNEAQ. Trimming took 0 bases from V and 0 from J; bases not matched to a gene: 6. The CDR3 bases are TGTGCCAGCAGCTTAGCCCCCGGACAGGGGAGCTCCTATAATTCACCCCTCCACTTT. Its translation is CASSLAPGQGSSYNSPLHF.

This clonotype was found many times. Here the CDR3 DNA reads TGTGCCAGCAGTTTATCCAGAAATTCCTACGAGCAGTACTTC. This encodes CASSLSRNSYEQYF. J is TRBJ2-7 and V is TRBV27; the D is unclear. Germline CDR1 is MNHEY and CDR2 is SMNVEV (reference sequence). The CDR3 has 14 amino acids. V shed 0 bases and J shed 1 base, with 7 bases lying between them.